The present TCR beta chain was sequenced within a study of T cells in Graves' hyperthyroidism and ophthalmopathy. Study findings and constraints: A model using 13 V-J features told ophthalmopathy apart from stable hyperthyroidism.

About this clonotype itself: Its antigen is undetermined.

Those patients with uncontrolled infection, other autoimmune disease, pregnancy or lactation were excluded. Using less than 12 ml of fresh peripheral blood, PBMCs were prepared. V was clipped by 5 bases and J by 9 bases, with 14 bases between them. Germline lookup yields CDR1 SGHTA and CDR2 FQGNSA. The CDR3 is 14 amino acids. RNA transcripts served as the template for amplifying TCR beta CDR3 regions. First-round RT-PCR targeting the TCR CDR3 was performed with the HTBI primer set. TCRdb reprocessed the multiplex PCR reads via MiXCR and lists one record per CDR3 protein. The repertoire holds hundreds of thousands of distinct CDR3 sequences, around 14% seen once, with approximately 32% in the top ten.

The sample taken for sequencing was blood. The source is a woman aged 25 to 39 with Graves' hyperthyroidism. The gene calls are TRBV7-2 and TRBJ1-6, with D possibly TRBD1 on 5 matching bases. The chain's CDR3 is CASSPRVEVSPLHF. In nucleotides, the CDR3 is TGTGCCAGCAGCCCCAGGGTTGAGGTTTCACCCCTCCACTTT.